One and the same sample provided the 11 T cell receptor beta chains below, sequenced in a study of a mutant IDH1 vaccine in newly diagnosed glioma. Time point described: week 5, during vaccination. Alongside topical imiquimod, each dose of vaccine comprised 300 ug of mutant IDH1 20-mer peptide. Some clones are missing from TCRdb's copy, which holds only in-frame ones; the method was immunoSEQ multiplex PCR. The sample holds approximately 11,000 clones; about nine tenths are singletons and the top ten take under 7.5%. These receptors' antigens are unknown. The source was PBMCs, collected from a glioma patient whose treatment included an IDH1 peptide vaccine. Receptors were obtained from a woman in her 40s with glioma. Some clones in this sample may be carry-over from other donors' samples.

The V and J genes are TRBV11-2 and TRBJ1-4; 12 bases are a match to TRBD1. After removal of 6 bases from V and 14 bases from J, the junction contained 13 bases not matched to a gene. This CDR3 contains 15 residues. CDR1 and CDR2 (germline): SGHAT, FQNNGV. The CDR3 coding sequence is TGTGCCAGCAGACTAGGGACAGGGGGCGGCCCGGGGCTGTTTTTT. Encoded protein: CASRLGTGGGPGLFF.

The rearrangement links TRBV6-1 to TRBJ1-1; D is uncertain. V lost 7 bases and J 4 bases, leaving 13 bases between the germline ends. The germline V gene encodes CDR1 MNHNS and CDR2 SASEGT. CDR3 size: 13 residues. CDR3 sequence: CASMAVYGTEAFF. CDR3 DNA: TGTGCCAGCATGGCGGTTTACGGCACTGAAGCTTTCTTT.

The CDR3 bases are TGTGCCAGCGGTAGGGCAGGCCGAACCTACGAGCAGTACTTC. It translates to CASGRAGRTYEQYF. The genes are TRBV6-5 and TRBJ2-7; no firm D call. The CDR3 is 14 residues long. V shed 8 bases and J shed 2 bases, with 16 bases lying between them. Germline V gene sequence: CDR1 MNHEY, CDR2 SVGAGI.

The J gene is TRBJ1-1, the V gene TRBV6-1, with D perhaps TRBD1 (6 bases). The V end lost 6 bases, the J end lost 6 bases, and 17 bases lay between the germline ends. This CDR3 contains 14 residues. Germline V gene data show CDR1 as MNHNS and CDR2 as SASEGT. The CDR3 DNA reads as TGTGCCAGCAGGGCCCTCTTAGGGGGAGCTGAAGCTTTCTTT. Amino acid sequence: CASRALLGGAEAFF.

CDR3 in amino acids: CASKSGLSEKLFF. CDR3 nucleotide sequence: TGTGCCAGCAAATCAGGGCTTAGTGAAAAACTGTTTTTT. The chain carries TRBV27 and TRBJ1-4, with D possibly being TRBD1 (5 bases). This CDR3 spans 13 amino acids. V lost 7 bases and J 7 bases, leaving 13 bases between the germline ends. From germline, CDR1 is MNHEY and CDR2 SMNVEV (reference sequence).

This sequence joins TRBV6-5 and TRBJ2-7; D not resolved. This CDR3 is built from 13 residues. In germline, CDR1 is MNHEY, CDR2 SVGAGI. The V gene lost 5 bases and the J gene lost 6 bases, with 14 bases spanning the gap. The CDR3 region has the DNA TGTGCCAGCAGTACCGGGTCTGGGATCGAGCAGTACTTC. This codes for CASSTGSGIEQYF.

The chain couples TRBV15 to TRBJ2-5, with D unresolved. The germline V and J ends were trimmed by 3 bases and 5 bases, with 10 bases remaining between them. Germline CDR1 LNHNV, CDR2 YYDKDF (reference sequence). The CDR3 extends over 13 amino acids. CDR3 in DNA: TGTGCCACCAGCAGGTCAACCACGGAGACCCAGTACTTC. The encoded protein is CATSRSTTETQYF.

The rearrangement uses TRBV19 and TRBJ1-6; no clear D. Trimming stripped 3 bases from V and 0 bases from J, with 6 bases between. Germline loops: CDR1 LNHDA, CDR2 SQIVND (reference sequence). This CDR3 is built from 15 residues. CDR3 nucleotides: TGTGCCAGTAGTATGGGTCTCTCCTATAATTCACCCCTCCACTTT. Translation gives CASSMGLSYNSPLHF.

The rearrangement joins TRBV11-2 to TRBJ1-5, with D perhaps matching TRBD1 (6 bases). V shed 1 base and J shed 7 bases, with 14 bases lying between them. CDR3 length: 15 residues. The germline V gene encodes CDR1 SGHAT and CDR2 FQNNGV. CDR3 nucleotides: TGTGCCAGCAGCTTAGTCGGGGGGCTAGGGCAGCCCCAGCATTTT. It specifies CASSLVGGLGQPQHF.

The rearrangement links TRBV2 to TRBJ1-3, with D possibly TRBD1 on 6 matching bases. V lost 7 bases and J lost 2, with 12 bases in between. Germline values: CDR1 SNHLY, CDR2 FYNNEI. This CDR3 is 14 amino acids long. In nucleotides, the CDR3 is TGTGCCAGCACTGAGGGGGGGCCTGGAAACACCATATATTTT. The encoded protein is CASTEGGPGNTIYF.

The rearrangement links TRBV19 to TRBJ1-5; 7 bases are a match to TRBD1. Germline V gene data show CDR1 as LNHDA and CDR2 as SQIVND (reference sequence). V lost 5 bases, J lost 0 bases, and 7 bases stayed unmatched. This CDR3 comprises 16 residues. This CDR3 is CASSPGTAYSNQPQHF. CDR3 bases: TGTGCCAGTAGTCCCGGGACAGCCTATAGCAATCAGCCCCAGCATTTT.